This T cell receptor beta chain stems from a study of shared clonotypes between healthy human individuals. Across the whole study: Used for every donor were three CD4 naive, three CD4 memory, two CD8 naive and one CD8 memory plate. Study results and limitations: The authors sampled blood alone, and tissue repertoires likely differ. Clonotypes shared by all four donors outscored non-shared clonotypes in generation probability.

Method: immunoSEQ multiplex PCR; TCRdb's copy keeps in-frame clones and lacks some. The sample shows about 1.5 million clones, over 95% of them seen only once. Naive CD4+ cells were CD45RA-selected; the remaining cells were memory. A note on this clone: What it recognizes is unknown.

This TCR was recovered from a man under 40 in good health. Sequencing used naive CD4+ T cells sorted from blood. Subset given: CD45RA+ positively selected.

The CDR3 DNA follows: TGTGCCAGCCGGCCCCTATTAGGTGAAAAACTGTTTTTT. This gives the protein CASRPLLGEKLFF. V and J are TRBV28 and TRBJ1-4; D call uncertain. This CDR3 is built from 13 residues. In germline, CDR1 is MDHEN, CDR2 SYDVKM. Trimming removed 8 bases from V and 7 bases from J, with 14 bases in between. Supplemented by reference TRBV28 and TRBJ1-4, the full variable domain reads DVKVTQSSRYLVKRTGEKVFLECVQDMDHENMFWYRQDPGLGLRLIYFSYDVKMKEKGDIPEGYSVSREKKERFSLILESASTNQTSMYLCASRPLLGEKLFFGSGTQLSVL.